One and the same sample provided the 15 T cell receptor beta chains below, sequenced in a study of T cells in Graves' hyperthyroidism and ophthalmopathy. Amplified TCR beta CDR3 regions came from RNA transcripts. During a first-round RT-PCR of the TCR CDR3, the HTBI primer set was used. Each CDR3 protein gets one entry after TCRdb re-called the multiplex PCR reads with MiXCR. The data contain fewer than 800,000 distinct CDR3 sequences, around 15% of them singletons. What was sequenced was blood. These receptors all stem from a man between 18 and 29 years old with Graves' hyperthyroidism.

This clonotype was observed many times. The chain couples TRBV12-3 or TRBV12-4 to TRBJ2-3; D remains unclear. V dropped 6 bases and J dropped 2 bases, with 6 bases sitting between them. CDR3 size: 12 residues. The CDR3 sequence: CASSPITDTQYF. CDR3 coding DNA: TGTGCCAGCAGCCCAATCACAGATACGCAGTATTTT.

This clonotype was counted ten times or more. This chain uses TRBV12-3 or TRBV12-4 with TRBJ1-4, with no clear D. This CDR3 is built from 15 residues. V was trimmed by 1 base and J by 0 bases, leaving 6 bases between them. The CDR3 coding sequence is TGTGCCAGCAGTTTAGGAGTTGCAACTAATGAAAAACTGTTTTTT. Translated, it gives CASSLGVATNEKLFF.

This clonotype has a handful of counts. The chain uses TRBV7-2 and TRBJ2-7, with 8 bases that match TRBD2. Unmatched junction bases numbered 8, after V lost 4 bases and J lost 0 bases. CDR1 and CDR2 (germline): SGHTA, FQGNSA. The CDR3 extends over 16 amino acids. The CDR3 region is CASSSPRAGASYEQYF. The CDR3 coding sequence is TGTGCCAGCAGCTCCCCGCGAGCGGGAGCCTCCTACGAGCAGTACTTC.

The chain combines TRBV20-1 with TRBJ1-2; D call uncertain. This CDR3 region has 10 residues. V lost 5 bases and J lost 5, with 6 bases in between. Looked up from germline, CDR1 is DFQATT and CDR2 is SNEGSKA (reference sequence). The CDR3 loop reads CSARWYGYTF. Here the CDR3 DNA reads TGCAGTGCTCGTTGGTATGGCTACACCTTC.

At least ten counts were recorded for this clonotype. The chain combines TRBV5-1 with TRBJ2-7; the D gene is possibly TRBD2 (6 bases). This CDR3 region has 16 residues. Looked up from germline, CDR1 is SGHRS and CDR2 is YFSETQ. Trimming stripped 4 bases from V and 6 bases from J, with 23 bases between. The CDR3 DNA follows: TGCGCCAGCAGCCCGGCGGCGGGAACAACCTTAGGCGAGCAGTACTTC. It is translated as CASSPAAGTTLGEQYF.

The V and J genes are TRBV7-6 and TRBJ2-3, with 9 bases aligning to TRBD1. The CDR3 covers 18 residues. V lost 4 bases and J lost 3; bases outside the gene matches: 14. Germline CDR1 and CDR2: SGHVS and FNYEAQ. The CDR3 sequence: CASSSAGWTGELTDTQYF. The CDR3 DNA follows: TGTGCCAGCAGCTCCGCCGGCTGGACAGGGGAGCTTACAGATACGCAGTATTTT. The full variable domain, with the rest looked up from reference TRBV7-6 and TRBJ2-3, is GAGVSQSPRYKVTKRGQDVALRCDPISGHVSLYWYRQALGQGPEFLTYFNYEAQQDKSGLPNDRFSAERPEGSISTLTIQRTEQRDSAMYRCASSSAGWTGELTDTQYFGPGTRLTVL.

CDR3 protein: CASSLGPRLAGTYEQYF. The CDR3 nucleotides read TGTGCCAGCAGCTTAGGGCCCCGACTAGCGGGGACCTACGAGCAGTACTTC. The rearrangement links TRBV7-6 to TRBJ2-7; TRBD2 matches 11 bases. V lost 1 base, J lost 2 bases, and 7 bases stayed unmatched. Germline lookup yields CDR1 SGHVS and CDR2 FNYEAQ. This CDR3 has 17 residues.

This clonotype was detected a few times. The chain employs TRBV27 and TRBJ1-5; D is perhaps TRBD1 (5 bases). Germline V gives CDR1 MNHEY, CDR2 SMNVEV (reference sequence). The CDR3 contains 12 residues. Trimming stripped 8 bases from V and 6 bases from J, with 11 bases between. CDR3 sequence (DNA): TGTGCCAGCTTTAGGGGCAGTCAGCCCCAGCATTTT. Translating it yields CASFRGSQPQHF.

This clonotype was picked up many times. The rearrangement joins TRBV20-1 to TRBJ2-3; D might be TRBD1 or TRBD2, each matching 5 bases. The CDR3 is 15 residues long. V lost 6 bases and J 2 bases, leaving 18 bases between the germline ends. Germline lookup yields CDR1 DFQATT and CDR2 SNEGSKA (reference sequence). CDR3 protein: CSAPGARRSTDTQYF. CDR3 sequence (DNA): TGCAGTGCCCCCGGGGCGCGACGGTCCACAGATACGCAGTATTTT.

This clonotype was counted only a few times. This chain connects TRBV5-1 to TRBJ2-1, with 10 bases aligning to TRBD1. V dropped 4 bases and J dropped 5; count of bases not matched to a gene: 3. Germline V gives CDR1 SGHRS, CDR2 YFSETQ. The CDR3 length is 14 residues. CDR3 region: CASSGQGGDNEQFF. As DNA, the CDR3 is TGCGCCAGCAGCGGACAGGGGGGCGACAATGAGCAGTTCTTC.

This clonotype was counted many times. The chain links TRBV30 to TRBJ2-1; no clear D. The CDR3 is made up of 13 amino acids. The V end lost 2 bases, the J end lost 7 bases, and 12 bases lay between the germline ends. Germline values: CDR1 GTSNPN, CDR2 SVGIG (reference sequence). The CDR3 reads CAWSNRVKNEQFF. The DNA for the CDR3 is TGTGCCTGGAGTAATAGGGTAAAGAATGAGCAGTTCTTC. Full variable domain (rest looked up from reference TRBV30 and TRBJ2-1): SQTIHQWPATLVQPVGSPLSLECTVEGTSNPNLYWYRQAAGRGLQLLFYSVGIGQISSEVPQNLSASRPQDRQFILSSKKLLLSDSGFYLCAWSNRVKNEQFFGPGTRLTVL.

This clonotype has just a few counts. The V call is TRBV20-1, the J call TRBJ2-7, with D perhaps TRBD1 or TRBD2 (5 bases each). V was trimmed by 5 bases and J by 4 bases, leaving 15 bases between them. The CDR3 is made up of 13 amino acids. The germline gives CDR1 DFQATT, CDR2 SNEGSKA (reference sequence). The CDR3 region has the DNA TGCAGTGCTCGACACCGCTGGGGGTACGAGCAGTACTTC. Its protein is CSARHRWGYEQYF.

This clonotype appeared many times. V usage is TRBV12-3 or TRBV12-4 and J usage is TRBJ1-2; D is possibly TRBD1 (6 bases). V gave up 3 bases and J gave up 0 bases, with 14 bases separating them. This CDR3 is built from 16 residues. This chain's CDR3 is CASSFRLGQPNYGYTF. DNA of the CDR3: TGTGCCAGCAGTTTTAGGCTTGGACAGCCTAACTATGGCTACACCTTC.

This clonotype was detected many times. The chain is built from TRBV7-3 and TRBJ2-1; D is undetermined. Trimming stripped 1 base from V and 5 bases from J, with 6 bases between. The CDR3 is made up of 13 amino acids. CDR1 is SGHTA and CDR2 is FQGTGA in the germline V gene. Here the CDR3 reads CASSLISDNEQFF. The CDR3, as DNA: TGTGCCAGCAGCTTAATCAGTGACAATGAGCAGTTCTTC.

This clonotype was seen repeatedly, ten times or more. V usage is TRBV12-3 or TRBV12-4 and J usage is TRBJ1-1, with 7 bases identical to TRBD1. The CDR3 has 15 residues. V shed 5 bases, J shed 5 bases, and the junction held 11 bases outside the gene matches. The CDR3 DNA follows: TGTGCCAGCAGTCCAATCAGGGGGAAGGTGACTGAAGCTTTCTTT. It is translated as CASSPIRGKVTEAFF.